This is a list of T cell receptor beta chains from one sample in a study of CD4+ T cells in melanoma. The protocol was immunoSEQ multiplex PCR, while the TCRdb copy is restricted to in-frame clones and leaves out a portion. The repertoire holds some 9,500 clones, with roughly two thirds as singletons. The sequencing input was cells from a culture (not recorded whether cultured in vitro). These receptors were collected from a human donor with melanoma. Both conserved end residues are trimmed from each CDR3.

CDR3aa: ASSLARDSPCEQY
v_gene: TRBV11-3
j_gene: TRBJ2-7

CDR3aa: ASSLFAIVGTNTEAF
v_gene: TRBV4-2
j_gene: TRBJ1-1

CDR3aa: ASSLPGTYYGYT
v_gene: TRBV5-4
j_gene: TRBJ1-2

CDR3aa: ASSPTSGGLQSTQY
v_gene: TRBV18
j_gene: TRBJ2-5

CDR3aa: ATSSRGDLPGETQY
v_gene: TRBV15
j_gene: TRBJ2-5

CDR3aa: ASSKPGVGELF
v_gene: TRBV6-5
j_gene: TRBJ2-2

CDR3aa: AGQDRIDSPLH
v_gene: TRBV6-1
j_gene: TRBJ1-6

CDR3aa: ASSPRVAEAF
v_gene: TRBV7-8
j_gene: TRBJ1-1

CDR3aa: ASEGRAGAEAF
v_gene: TRBV6-1
j_gene: TRBJ1-1

CDR3aa: SARKKDTQY
v_gene: TRBV20-1
j_gene: TRBJ2-3

CDR3aa: ASSRYRETNEKLF
v_gene: TRBV27
j_gene: TRBJ1-4

CDR3aa: ASSLVWSSAETQY
v_gene: TRBV11-2
j_gene: TRBJ2-5

CDR3aa: ASSRPDRTIY
v_gene: TRBV4-1
j_gene: TRBJ1-3

CDR3aa: ASSFDRQGRAF
v_gene: TRBV5-8
j_gene: TRBJ1-1

CDR3aa: ASSPRPEIRDTIY
v_gene: TRBV9
j_gene: TRBJ1-3

CDR3aa: ASSLTGPTEAF
v_gene: TRBV14
j_gene: TRBJ1-1

CDR3aa: ASSIRLQGAPDEQY
v_gene: TRBV21-1
j_gene: TRBJ2-7

CDR3aa: ASSISGGPYEQY
v_gene: TRBV21-1
j_gene: TRBJ2-7

CDR3aa: ASSLSRGGYTDTQY
v_gene: TRBV11-3
j_gene: TRBJ2-3

CDR3aa: ATRKMGALQPQH
v_gene: TRBV6-5
j_gene: TRBJ1-5

CDR3aa: ASRGASGSGELF
v_gene: TRBV6-5
j_gene: TRBJ2-2

CDR3aa: ASSRTRDRSALF
v_gene: TRBV5-1
j_gene: TRBJ2-2

CDR3aa: ASRFTSYRYEQY
v_gene: TRBV6-1
j_gene: TRBJ2-7

CDR3aa: ASSLARTDTQY
v_gene: TRBV7-3
j_gene: TRBJ2-3

CDR3aa: ATHRGTEAF
v_gene: TRBV27
j_gene: TRBJ1-1

CDR3aa: ASSGGQGGWQPQH
v_gene: TRBV6-1
j_gene: TRBJ1-5

CDR3aa: ASSLAPQVSYEQY
v_gene: TRBV5-1
j_gene: TRBJ2-7

CDR3aa: ASSQDRERARRDQQY
v_gene: TRBV14
j_gene: TRBJ2-7